One and the same sample provided the 29 T cell receptor beta chains below, sequenced in a study of blood T cell repertoires in COVID-19. Profiling relied on immunoSEQ multiplex PCR, and the TCRdb table lists in-frame clones only, not all of them. The repertoire holds 70,000 to 90,000 clones, with roughly 91% as singletons. Sequencing was done on a sample of PBMCs or T cells enriched from blood (not recorded which). These receptor sequences come from a woman aged 50 to 60 with acute COVID-19.

This chain uses TRBV7-9 with TRBJ1-2, with D tentatively TRBD1 (6 bases). The CDR3 is made up of 13 amino acids. V was shortened by 5 bases and J by 4 bases, with 11 bases between the two germline ends. The germline V gene encodes CDR1 SEHNR and CDR2 FQNEAQ (reference sequence). The CDR3 region has the DNA TGTGCCAGCAGCCCATCAGGGGCCTATGGCTACACCTTC. This sequence encodes CASSPSGAYGYTF.

This sequence joins TRBV7-2 and TRBJ1-1; weak D call: TRBD1 (5 bases). Per germline, CDR1 SGHTA and CDR2 FQGNSA. Deletions cut 6 bases from V and 2 bases from J, with 13 bases between. The CDR3 runs to 14 residues. CDR3 region: CASRAQGANTEAFF. CDR3 DNA: TGTGCCAGCAGGGCGCAGGGCGCTAACACTGAAGCTTTCTTT.

The V and J genes are TRBV30 and TRBJ1-5; 8 bases fit TRBD1. The CDR3 extends over 14 amino acids. The trim removed 2 bases at V and 2 bases at J, leaving 2 bases unmatched. Germline-derived CDR1 and CDR2 are GTSNPN and SVGIG (reference sequence). The DNA of the CDR3 is TGTGCCTGGAGTACGGACAGGGGCAATCAGCCCCAGCATTTT. Translated, it gives CAWSTDRGNQPQHF.

In the case of this clone: Other DNA sequences from this sample encode an identical CDR3 as well. The chain combines TRBV24-1 with TRBJ2-2, with a weak D call TRBD1 (6 bases). CDR1 KGHDR and CDR2 SFDVKD come from the germline V gene. V was shortened by 3 bases and J by 4 bases, with 11 bases between the two germline ends. The CDR3 is 15 amino acids. CDR3: CATSDRTVPTGELFF. In DNA, the CDR3 is TGTGCCACCAGTGATAGGACAGTCCCCACCGGGGAGCTGTTTTTT.

This clone was seen a handful of times. This rearrangement joins TRBV7-9 to TRBJ1-3; D perhaps matches TRBD1 (5 bases). There are 16 residues in the CDR3. Per germline, CDR1 SEHNR and CDR2 FQNEAQ (reference sequence). Trimming pared 6 bases from V and 0 bases from J, leaving 15 bases between. This CDR3 reads CASRPRDRDSGNTIYF. The CDR3 nucleotides read TGTGCCAGCAGACCCCGTGACAGAGACTCTGGAAACACCATATATTTT.

As for this clone: A junction end diverges from the germline sequence, so it may reflect a read error. The chain employs TRBV7-9 and TRBJ1-4; TRBD1 aligns across 8 bases. Germline V gene sequence: CDR1 SEHNR, CDR2 FQNEAQ (reference sequence). The CDR3 has 17 residues. The CDR3 is CASRLGQGTRPNEKLFF. DNA for the CDR3: TGTGCCAGCAGATTAGGACAGGGTACGAGACCTAATGAAAAACTGTTTTTT.

The chain couples TRBV7-2 to TRBJ2-7; TRBD1 agrees at 9 bases. Germline lookup yields CDR1 SGHTA and CDR2 FQGNSA. CDR3 length equals 14 residues. V lost 5 bases and J lost 3; bases outside the gene matches: 5. DNA for the CDR3: TGTGCCAGCAGCCCGGGACAGGGATACTACGAGCAGTACTTC. This sequence encodes CASSPGQGYYEQYF.

The genes are TRBV4-1 and TRBJ2-5; 10 bases agree with TRBD2. Germline CDR1 and CDR2: MGHRA and YSYEKL. The length of the CDR3 is 17 residues. Unmatched junction bases numbered 9, after V lost 0 bases and J lost 5 bases. The CDR3, as DNA: TGCGCCAGCAGCCAAGATCGAGCTAGCGGGAGTGGGGAGACCCAGTACTTC. It yields the protein CASSQDRASGSGETQYF.

The J gene is TRBJ2-1, the V gene TRBV12-3 or TRBV12-4; 8 bases agree with TRBD2. The CDR3 length is 13 residues. J lost 10 bases, V lost 3 bases, and 5 bases had no gene match. CDR3 in DNA: TGTGCCAGCAGTTTGCCGGGACTAGTAGAGCAGTTCTTC. Amino acid sequence: CASSLPGLVEQFF.

V and J are TRBV10-3 and TRBJ1-2; tentatively, D is TRBD1 (6 bases). CDR1 and CDR2 (germline): ENHRY, SYGVKD. The CDR3 covers 13 residues. Trimming removed 6 bases at V and 4 bases at J, with 12 bases between. CDR3 DNA sequence: TGTGCCATCAGGCCTCTGGGGGCCTATGGCTACACCTTC. This translates into CAIRPLGAYGYTF.

This clone came up once. The rearrangement uses TRBV9 and TRBJ2-7; 11 positions agree with TRBD1. This CDR3 has 13 amino acids. After removal of 8 bases from V and 6 bases from J, the junction contained 7 bases not matched to a gene. Per the germline V gene, CDR1 is SGDLS and CDR2 is YYNGEE. CDR3 residues: CASPDRGHVEQYF. DNA of the CDR3: TGTGCCAGTCCGGACAGGGGGCACGTCGAGCAGTACTTC.

Notes on this clone: The sample has other DNA sequences that encode this CDR3 too. The chain recombines TRBV18 with TRBJ1-1; TRBD1 matches at 9 bases. The V gene end was trimmed by 6 bases and the J gene end by 1 base; junction bases not matched to a gene: 6. CDR3 length: 15 amino acids. Germline-derived CDR1 and CDR2 are KGHSH and LQKENI. In nucleotides, the CDR3 is TGTGCCAGCTCCCTTAGGACAGGGGAGAACACTGAAGCTTTCTTT. Its protein product is CASSLRTGENTEAFF.

This chain uses TRBV5-1 with TRBJ2-2, with TRBD1 identical over 12 bases. Per germline, CDR1 SGHRS and CDR2 YFSETQ. The trim removed 4 bases at V and 5 bases at J, leaving 6 bases unmatched. The CDR3 has 16 residues. The CDR3 sequence: CASSLRGQGATGELFF. DNA for the CDR3: TGCGCCAGCAGCCTCCGGGGACAGGGGGCGACCGGGGAGCTGTTTTTT.

This clone was counted a single time. The gene calls are TRBV5-5 and TRBJ1-2; no clear D gene. The CDR3 length is 14 residues. Trimming removed 0 bases from V and 2 bases from J, with 8 bases in between. CDR1 is SGHKS and CDR2 is YYEKEE in the germline V gene (reference sequence). Here the CDR3 DNA reads TGTGCCAGCAGCTTGGGGCAGGTCAACTATGGCTACACCTTC. This translates into CASSLGQVNYGYTF.

The chain is built from TRBV11-2 and TRBJ1-3, with a weak D call TRBD1 (6 bases). V was clipped by 5 bases and J by 4 bases, with 15 bases between them. In germline, CDR1 is SGHAT, CDR2 FQNNGV. This CDR3 is built from 15 residues. The CDR3 region has the DNA TGTGCCAGCAGCCCCTGGGGGGGCAAGGGAAACACCATATATTTT. It is translated as CASSPWGGKGNTIYF.

This clone occurred many times. The chain employs TRBV6-5 and TRBJ2-1, with TRBD1 matching 7 bases. With V trimmed by 7 bases and J by 4 bases, 1 base remained unmatched. The germline gives CDR1 MNHEY, CDR2 SVGAGI. The CDR3 has 12 amino acids. In DNA, the CDR3 is TGTGCCAGCACGACAGGGTACAATGAGCAGTTCTTC. Its translation: CASTTGYNEQFF.

The CDR3 loop is CASSIDHQGGPGELFF. In DNA form, the CDR3 reads TGTGCCAGTAGTATAGATCACCAGGGGGGACCCGGGGAGCTGTTTTTT. V and J are TRBV19 and TRBJ2-2; maybe TRBD1 (7 bases). V was shortened by 0 bases and J by 6 bases, with 14 bases between the two germline ends. Germline V gives CDR1 LNHDA, CDR2 SQIVND (reference sequence). CDR3 length: 16 residues.

The rearrangement uses TRBV11-2 and TRBJ2-7, with a weak D call TRBD2 (5 bases). The CDR3 consists of 13 residues. Germline CDR1 and CDR2: SGHAT and FQNNGV. V dropped 3 bases and J dropped 7 bases, with 13 bases sitting between them. This CDR3 reads CASSFRTEGEQYF. DNA for the CDR3: TGTGCCAGCAGCTTCCGGACTGAAGGAGAGCAGTACTTC.

The genes are TRBV11-3 and TRBJ2-7, with D perhaps matching TRBD1 (6 bases). Looked up from germline, CDR1 is SGHNT and CDR2 is YENEEA. The CDR3 sequence is 14 residues long. The V and J ends lost 1 base and 1 base respectively, with 8 bases between them. The CDR3 spells CASSLGDRSYEQYF. In DNA, the CDR3 is TGTGCCAGCAGCTTAGGTGACAGGTCCTACGAGCAGTACTTC.

The V gene is TRBV19, the J gene TRBJ1-1; D might be TRBD1 (5 bases). The CDR3 has 15 amino acids. Trimming removed 8 bases at V and 2 bases at J, with 18 bases between. Germline V gene data show CDR1 as LNHDA and CDR2 as SQIVND (reference sequence). The DNA for the CDR3 is TGTGCCAGTGGGGAGGCCGGGACCGGAAACACTGAAGCTTTCTTT. Translated, it gives CASGEAGTGNTEAFF.

This clone was found once. The chain employs TRBV27 and TRBJ2-2; D is possibly TRBD2 (6 bases). CDR3 length: 15 amino acids. Germline CDR1 and CDR2: MNHEY and SMNVEV (reference sequence). V lost 3 bases and J 5 bases, leaving 13 bases between the germline ends. CDR3 nucleotides: TGTGCCAGCAGTTTTCTCGGGAGAAGGACCGGGGAGCTGTTTTTT. Protein sequence: CASSFLGRRTGELFF.

This chain joins TRBV10-2 and TRBJ2-1, with 11 positions matching TRBD2. With 8 bases clipped from V and 3 bases from J, the junction kept 6 bases outside the gene matches. Germline V lookup: CDR1 WSHSY, CDR2 SAAADI. The CDR3 has 15 residues. The CDR3 DNA follows: TGCGCCAGCGAGTCCGGGACTAGCGGCTACAATGAGCAGTTCTTC. Translating gives CASESGTSGYNEQFF.

V and J are TRBV12-3 or TRBV12-4 and TRBJ1-2; D not certain. The CDR3 runs 13 residues. Trimming removed 3 bases from V and 2 bases from J, with 7 bases in between. CDR3 bases: TGTGCCAGCAGTTTGGGCAGGAACTATGGCTACACCTTC. Translation gives CASSLGRNYGYTF.

V gene TRBV7-2 combines with J gene TRBJ1-5, with D uncertain. V gave up 0 bases and J gave up 8 bases, with 5 bases separating them. From germline, CDR1 is SGHTA and CDR2 FQGNSA. The CDR3 sequence is 12 residues long. The DNA of the CDR3 is TGTGCCAGCAGCTTAGCACCGGAGCCCCAGCATTTT. The encoded protein is CASSLAPEPQHF.

The chain combines TRBV6-1 with TRBJ1-1; D gene uncertain. V lost 1 base and J lost 4, with 10 bases in between. The germline V gene encodes CDR1 MNHNS and CDR2 SASEGT. CDR3 length equals 14 residues. CDR3 in amino acids: CASSEGGSGTEAFF. DNA of the CDR3: TGTGCCAGCAGTGAAGGCGGGTCTGGCACTGAAGCTTTCTTT.

The V call is TRBV19, the J call TRBJ1-6; 7 positions match TRBD1. V shed 3 bases and J 2 bases; nucleotides not matched to a gene: 1. Germline V gene lookup returns CDR1 LNHDA and CDR2 SQIVND (reference sequence). This CDR3 is 15 amino acids long. The CDR3 loop reads CASSMGQPYNSPLHF. The DNA for the CDR3 is TGTGCCAGTAGTATGGGACAGCCCTATAATTCACCCCTCCACTTT.

The J gene is TRBJ2-1, the V gene TRBV3-1 (or the pseudogene TRBV3-2); possible D gene TRBD2, 5 bases. Trimming pared 6 bases from V and 4 bases from J, leaving 7 bases between. CDR3 length equals 12 residues. CDR1 and CDR2 from the germline V gene are LGHDT and YNNKEL (reference sequence). CDR3 DNA sequence: TGTGCCAGCAGTTCGGGATACAATGAGCAGTTCTTC. Its translation is CASSSGYNEQFF.

This clone was seen a single time. V and J are TRBV4-2 and TRBJ2-2; TRBD2 is a possible D gene (6 bases). Germline-derived CDR1 and CDR2 are LGHNA and YNFKEQ. The CDR3 has 18 residues. V lost 0 bases to trimming and J lost 4 bases, with 18 bases between them. CDR3 protein: CASSQDGTSQPPTGELFF. CDR3 coding DNA: TGTGCCAGCAGCCAAGATGGGACTTCTCAGCCACCCACCGGGGAGCTGTTTTTT.

This clone appeared once. The V and J genes are TRBV18 and TRBJ1-5; weak D call: TRBD1 (5 bases). Trimming removed 2 bases from V and 7 bases from J, with 15 bases in between. This CDR3 is built from 15 residues. Germline-derived CDR1 and CDR2 are KGHSH and LQKENI. CDR3 loop: CASSPNGGSDQPQHF. The CDR3 DNA is TGTGCCAGCTCACCAAACGGGGGGTCGGACCAGCCCCAGCATTTT.